One and the same sample provided the 28 T cell receptor beta chains below, sequenced in a study of beta chain features in type 1 diabetes. General study results and limits: Shortening that was moderate but significant affected the TCRB CDR3s of Type 1 diabetes patients in all four CD4+ subsets.

Their antigens are not known. Sequencing targeted expressed TCRB transcripts, as all isolated RNA had been reverse transcribed. Method: immunoSEQ multiplex PCR; TCRdb's copy keeps in-frame clones and lacks some. The sample holds over 200,000 clones, roughly 11% seen once. The sequencing sample was made of naive CD4+ T cells from blood. The receptors stem from a young man with type 1 diabetes.

There are a few counts of this clone. This sequence joins TRBV6-5 and TRBJ1-2; D gene uncertain. Germline-derived CDR1 and CDR2 are MNHEY and SVGAGI. V shed 4 bases and J shed 3 bases, with 9 bases lying between them. The CDR3 is 13 residues long. This CDR3 reads CASSSGFDYGYTF. In DNA form, the CDR3 reads TGTGCCAGCAGTTCGGGGTTTGACTATGGCTACACCTTC.

This clone was seen more than once but under ten times. V usage is TRBV7-8 and J usage is TRBJ2-3; 8 bases agree with TRBD1. The CDR3 totals 15 residues. Germline CDR1 and CDR2: SGHVS and FQNEAQ. V dropped 5 bases and J dropped 4; count of bases not matched to a gene: 8. CDR3 region: CASSLRTGYADTQYF. CDR3 sequence (DNA): TGTGCCAGCAGCCTCCGGACAGGGTACGCAGATACGCAGTATTTT.

This clone was counted between two and nine times. The chain employs TRBV2 and TRBJ2-3; a weak D match, TRBD2 (6 bases). CDR1 is SNHLY, CDR2 FYNNEI, per germline. There are 14 residues in the CDR3. V lost 5 bases and J 1 base, leaving 10 bases between the germline ends. The DNA for the CDR3 is TGTGCCAGCAGTAAGGGACTTCGCACAGATACGCAGTATTTT. It is translated as CASSKGLRTDTQYF.

This clone was recorded a few times. The V call is TRBV9, the J call TRBJ1-6; D is uncertain. The CDR3 contains 13 residues. Germline V CDR1 and CDR2: SGDLS, YYNGEE. Trimming left V 0 bases short and J 14 bases short, with 12 bases between. The CDR3 nucleotides read TGTGCCAGCAGCGTAGGTACTGCCGAAACCCTCCACTTT. It specifies CASSVGTAETLHF.

This clone was counted between two and nine times. The rearrangement links TRBV9 to TRBJ1-2; D is uncertain. Looked up from germline, CDR1 is SGDLS and CDR2 is YYNGEE. This CDR3 contains 15 residues. V gave up 0 bases and J gave up 6 bases, with 15 bases separating them. The DNA of the CDR3 is TGTGCCAGCAGCGTAGCCGGGGTCCCGGGCCATGGCTACACCTTC. Its translation is CASSVAGVPGHGYTF.

This clone was recorded a few times. The V and J genes are TRBV4-2 and TRBJ1-1, with D hard to call. The CDR3 is 13 amino acids. Trimming stripped 0 bases from V and 3 bases from J, with 5 bases between. Germline CDR1 is LGHNA and CDR2 is YNFKEQ. DNA for the CDR3: TGTGCCAGCAGCCAAGACACGGACACTGAAGCTTTCTTT. Its translation: CASSQDTDTEAFF.

This clone was seen a few times. V is TRBV4-3 and J is TRBJ1-3; D perhaps matches TRBD1 (6 bases). Germline V CDR1 and CDR2: LGHNA, YSLEER. Trimming took 5 bases from V and 0 from J, leaving 11 bases between them. CDR3 size: 15 residues. The CDR3 sequence is CASSKDRASGNTIYF. For the CDR3, the DNA is TGCGCCAGCAGCAAGGACAGAGCCTCTGGAAACACCATATATTTT.

This clone was seen a handful of times. The chain uses TRBV23-1 and TRBJ2-2; 8 bases are shared with TRBD1. TRBV23-1 belongs to the ORF category, with a function that is uncertain. V lost 1 base, J lost 2 bases, and 6 bases stayed unmatched. The CDR3 has 17 amino acids. The CDR3 region has the DNA TGCGCCAGCAGTCAATGGGACAGGACAGTAAACACCGGGGAGCTGTTTTTT. It specifies CASSQWDRTVNTGELFF.

This clone was detected a few times. The V and J genes are TRBV15 and TRBJ2-3, with a weak D call TRBD1 (6 bases). Germline lookup yields CDR1 LNHNV and CDR2 YYDKDF (reference sequence). With 11 bases removed from V and 9 bases from J, the gap between germline ends came to 18 bases. There are 12 residues in the CDR3. This CDR3 reads CAAASFQGTQYF. The CDR3, as DNA: TGTGCCGCCGCCAGCTTCCAGGGGACGCAGTATTTT.

This clone occurred a few times. V gene TRBV13 combines with J gene TRBJ2-7; 8 bases agree with TRBD1. The germline V gene has CDR1 PRHDT and CDR2 FYEKMQ (reference sequence). The CDR3 consists of 15 residues. The V gene end was trimmed by 5 bases and the J gene end by 5 bases; junction bases not matched to a gene: 11. In DNA, the CDR3 is TGTGCCAGCAGCCGTAAAGGAGACAGGGGTCACGAGCAGTACTTC. It encodes CASSRKGDRGHEQYF.

The rearrangement joins TRBV9 to TRBJ2-1; tentative D call: TRBD1 (5 bases). Germline loops: CDR1 SGDLS, CDR2 YYNGEE. The CDR3 has 14 amino acids. V gave up 2 bases and J gave up 5 bases, with 11 bases separating them. DNA of the CDR3: TGTGCCAGCAGCGTTTCGGCAGGGAACAATGAGCAGTTCTTC. Its translation is CASSVSAGNNEQFF.

The gene calls are TRBV7-2 and TRBJ2-5; 8 bases agree with TRBD2. Germline CDR1 reads SGHTA; CDR2 reads FQGNSA. The CDR3 sequence is 16 residues long. V was pared by 4 bases and J by 5 bases, with 12 bases of the junction left unmatched. The CDR3 DNA sequence: TGTGCCAGCAGCTCCGCCGGGACTAGAGGCGGTGAGACCCAGTACTTC. Translation gives CASSSAGTRGGETQYF.

The rearrangement uses TRBV28 and TRBJ2-7; 8 bases map to TRBD1. The CDR3 consists of 15 residues. V lost 0 bases, J lost 1 base, and 2 bases stayed unmatched. Germline V gene data show CDR1 as MDHEN and CDR2 as SYDVKM. The CDR3 loop is CASSLWGQASYEQYF. The CDR3 region has the DNA TGTGCCAGCAGTTTATGGGGACAGGCTTCCTACGAGCAGTACTTC.

The chain combines TRBV7-9 with TRBJ2-1; tentatively, D is TRBD1 (5 bases). The CDR3 sequence is 16 residues long. The germline gives CDR1 SEHNR, CDR2 FQNEAQ (reference sequence). V lost 4 bases, J lost 7 bases, and 20 bases lay in between. The CDR3 region has the DNA TGTGCCAGCAGCTCCCCCGCCGCCAGGGTCGGAAATGAGCAGTTCTTC. Amino acids: CASSSPAARVGNEQFF.

J is TRBJ2-3 and V is TRBV30; 8 bases are a match to TRBD2. After removal of 6 bases from V and 7 bases from J, the junction contained 12 bases not matched to a gene. Germline CDR1 and CDR2: GTSNPN and SVGIG (reference sequence). CDR3 length: 14 residues. As DNA, the CDR3 is TGTGCCTGTACCAGCGGGGGCCAAATCTATACGCAGTATTTT. It specifies CACTSGGQIYTQYF.

Notes on this clone: One end of the junction does not line up with germline, which may come from a read error. The chain recombines TRBV7-9 with TRBJ1-2; the D is unclear. The germline V gene has CDR1 SEHNR and CDR2 FQNEAQ (reference sequence). The length of the CDR3 is 14 residues. The CDR3 protein is CASSSWAINHGYTF. Here the CDR3 DNA reads TGTGCCAGCAGCTCCTGGGCAATTAACCATGGCTACACCTTC.

J is TRBJ1-2 and V is TRBV18; perhaps TRBD1 as D (6 bases). This CDR3 has 14 residues. Germline CDR1 is KGHSH and CDR2 is LQKENI. Trimming pared 0 bases from V and 7 bases from J, leaving 12 bases between. DNA for the CDR3: TGTGCCAGCTCACCACCGGACAGCTGGTTTGGCTACACCTTC. As protein: CASSPPDSWFGYTF.

This clone appeared a few times. The gene calls are TRBV5-4 and TRBJ2-1; 8 nucleotides agree with TRBD2. Germline-derived CDR1 and CDR2 are SGHNT and YYREEE (reference sequence). The CDR3 is made up of 14 amino acids. Losses at the gene ends were 3 bases for V and 7 bases for J; bases not matched to a gene: 6. Here the CDR3 reads CASSYGGGRNEQFF. The CDR3 nucleotides are TGTGCCAGCAGCTACGGGGGGGGCAGGAATGAGCAGTTCTTC.

This clone was detected only a few times. The chain recombines TRBV29-1 with TRBJ1-1, with 7 bases aligning to TRBD1. Trimming cost V 7 bases and J 0 bases; bases outside gene matches: 8. Germline CDR1 and CDR2: SQVTM and ANQGSEA. The CDR3 has 14 residues. Here the CDR3 reads CSATLQGLNTEAFF. The DNA of the CDR3 is TGCAGCGCTACTTTACAGGGGCTGAACACTGAAGCTTTCTTT. The full variable domain, in which reference TRBV29-1 and TRBJ1-1 provide the parts outside the CDR3, is SAVISQKPSRDICQRGTSLTIQCQVDSQVTMMFWYRQQPGQSLTLIATANQGSEATYESGFVIDKFPISRPNLTFSTLTVSNMSPEDSSIYLCSATLQGLNTEAFFGQGTRLTVV.

The gene calls are TRBV5-6 and TRBJ1-1; D not resolved. The CDR3 sequence is 15 residues long. With 0 bases removed from V and 0 bases from J, the gap between germline ends came to 9 bases. In germline, CDR1 is SGHDT, CDR2 YYEEEE. CDR3: CASSLAGYLNTEAFF. CDR3 DNA: TGTGCCAGCAGCTTGGCGGGTTACTTGAACACTGAAGCTTTCTTT.

This clone has only a few counts. The chain employs TRBV9 and TRBJ2-2; 8 bases map to TRBD1. There are 16 residues in the CDR3. CDR1 and CDR2 from the germline V gene are SGDLS and YYNGEE. V shed 3 bases and J 1 base; nucleotides not matched to a gene: 5. CDR3 region: CASSASGTGNTGELFF. As DNA, the CDR3 is TGTGCCAGCAGCGCGTCCGGGACAGGGAACACCGGGGAGCTGTTTTTT.

This clone was counted only a few times. The CDR3 DNA sequence: TGCAGCGCCAGGCTGTCAGGGGAGCTGTTTTTT. Translation gives CSARLSGELFF. The chain has TRBV29-1 and TRBJ2-2; no definite D call. The V and J ends lost 7 bases and 8 bases respectively, with 11 bases between them. The CDR3 contains 11 residues. CDR1 is SQVTM and CDR2 is ANQGSEA in the germline V gene.

The CDR3 sequence is CASGDRGYQETQYF. CDR3 sequence (DNA): TGTGCCAGCGGGGACAGGGGTTACCAAGAGACCCAGTACTTC. V and J are TRBV7-9 and TRBJ2-5; 10 bases line up with TRBD1. V dropped 8 bases and J dropped 0; count of bases not matched to a gene: 3. The V gene's germline CDR1 is SEHNR and CDR2 FQNEAQ (reference sequence). This CDR3 is 14 amino acids long.

In its sample, this clone was seen a few times. V usage is TRBV29-1 and J usage is TRBJ1-5; 7 positions agree with TRBD1. Germline CDR1 is SQVTM and CDR2 is ANQGSEA. Trimming at V came to 6 bases and at J to 1 base, leaving 12 bases not matched to a gene. This CDR3 is 16 amino acids long. The CDR3 nucleotides read TGCAGCGTGCTGACAGGGTCTGTTGGAAGCAATCAGCCCCAGCATTTT. Translating it yields CSVLTGSVGSNQPQHF.

The chain joins TRBV6-5 to TRBJ1-4; possibly TRBD1 for D (5 bases). This CDR3 comprises 13 residues. The germline V gene has CDR1 MNHEY and CDR2 SVGAGI. Trimming cost V 0 bases and J 10 bases, with 9 bases left between them. CDR3 in amino acids: CASSYSVGGKLFF. DNA for the CDR3: TGTGCCAGCAGTTACTCGGTCGGGGGAAAACTGTTTTTT.

This clone was seen only a few times. V gene TRBV12-5 combines with J gene TRBJ2-2, with D perhaps matching TRBD2 (6 bases). The germline V gene encodes CDR1 LGHNT and CDR2 FRNRAP. This CDR3 has 18 amino acids. The V end was cut by 2 bases, the J end by 2 bases, with 18 bases between. The CDR3 reads CASGLWPTAGLNTGELFF. The CDR3 DNA reads TGTGCTAGTGGTTTGTGGCCAACCGCAGGACTAAACACCGGGGAGCTGTTTTTT.

This chain uses TRBV6-5 with TRBJ2-2; D is possibly TRBD1 (5 bases). With 6 bases removed from V and 4 bases from J, the gap between germline ends came to 9 bases. Germline CDR1 MNHEY, CDR2 SVGAGI. The CDR3 has 13 residues. The CDR3 DNA reads TGTGCCAGCAGGGCAGGGTTCACCGGGGAGCTGTTTTTT. Translated: CASRAGFTGELFF.

This clone has just a few counts. The chain joins TRBV18 to TRBJ2-2, with D possibly TRBD1 on 6 matching bases. The ends were cut back, 5 bases at V and 2 bases at J, with 12 bases in the middle. Germline-derived CDR1 and CDR2 are KGHSH and LQKENI. There are 15 residues in the CDR3. CDR3 sequence (DNA): TGTGCCAGCTCAGGCCGGGACACCAACACCGGGGAGCTGTTTTTT. Amino acid sequence: CASSGRDTNTGELFF.